These T cell receptor beta chains were read from a single sample in a study of blood T cell repertoires in COVID-19. Only in-frame clones appear in the TCRdb table, and some are missing; sequencing was by immunoSEQ multiplex PCR. The repertoire has around 260,000 clones, about four fifths of them found once; the top ten carry 9.4%. Sequencing input: peripheral blood. The receptors shown here come from a woman aged 50 to 60 who had recovered from COVID-19. The CDR3 runs from the conserved cysteine through the conserved F or W. The D gene is left open where the match is weak. For some rows the clone size is stated as once, few or many, or as a class when expanded; others skip it.

abundance	d_gene	v_gene	j_gene	CDR3aa	CDR3nt
-	-	TRBV6-2/TRBV6-3	TRBJ1-2	CASSSGYGYTF	TGTGCCAGCAGTTCCGGCTATGGCTACACCTTC
once	TRBD2	TRBV5-1	TRBJ2-4	CASSPREGRDIQYF	TGCGCCAGCAGCCCAAGGGAGGGGAGAGACATTCAGTACTTC
-	-	TRBV4-2	TRBJ2-7	CASSPGLVPTYEQYF	TGTGCCAGCAGCCCGGGGTTAGTTCCGACCTACGAGCAGTACTTC
-	-	TRBV19	TRBJ1-3	CASRNRSSGNTIYF	TGTGCCAGTAGAAACAGGTCCTCTGGAAACACCATATATTTT
-	-	TRBV15	TRBJ1-5	CATSRDNREPQHF	TGTGCCACCAGCAGAGATAACAGGGAGCCCCAGCATTTT
few	-	TRBV9	TRBJ2-1	CASSPRGSYSYNEQFF	TGTGCCAGCAGCCCTCGGGGGTCCTACTCCTACAATGAGCAGTTCTTC
-	TRBD2	TRBV5-1	TRBJ2-5	CASSPREAAETQYF	TGCGCCAGCAGCCCTCGGGAGGCCGCAGAGACCCAGTACTTC
-	-	TRBV2	TRBJ1-1	CASRAETEAFF	TGTGCCAGCAGAGCGGAGACTGAAGCTTTCTTT
-	TRBD2	TRBV7-9	TRBJ2-1	CASSPPGLAFEQFF	TGTGCCAGCAGCCCACCGGGACTAGCGTTTGAGCAGTTCTTC
-	TRBD1	TRBV6-5	TRBJ1-4	CASSIRQGKEKLFF	TGTGCCAGCAGTATAAGACAGGGTAAAGAAAAACTGTTTTTT
-	-	TRBV30	TRBJ1-5	CAWSGTIQQPQHF	TGTGCCTGGAGTGGGACTATCCAGCAGCCCCAGCATTTT
-	-	TRBV25-1	TRBJ1-4	CASSNGGGGEKLFF	TGTGCCAGCAGTAACGGGGGGGGCGGTGAAAAACTGTTTTTT
-	TRBD1	TRBV11-2	TRBJ1-1	CASSQNQGAREAFF	TGTGCCAGCAGCCAAAACCAGGGGGCCCGTGAAGCTTTCTTT
-	TRBD2	TRBV30	TRBJ2-3	CAWSTRGVSLTDTQYF	TGTGCCTGGAGTACCCGGGGGGTTTCCCTCACAGATACGCAGTATTTT
-	-	TRBV9	TRBJ2-1	CASSVEWGPNNEQFF	TGTGCCAGCAGCGTAGAATGGGGGCCTAACAATGAGCAGTTCTTC
-	TRBD2	TRBV5-1	TRBJ2-1	CASSLEASGGYNEQFF	TGCGCCAGCAGCTTGGAGGCTAGCGGGGGCTACAATGAGCAGTTCTTC
-	-	TRBV10-3	TRBJ1-3	CAVAASGNTIYF	TGTGCCGTCGCGGCCTCTGGAAACACCATATATTTT
-	TRBD1	TRBV5-1	TRBJ2-7	CASSHGQGATSSLYEQYF	TGCGCCAGCAGCCACGGACAGGGGGCTACATCTTCTCTCTACGAGCAGTACTTC
-	TRBD2	TRBV19	TRBJ2-1	CASNLAGGQSLSYNEQFF	TGTGCCAGTAATCTAGCGGGAGGGCAGTCCCTATCCTACAATGAGCAGTTCTTC
many	-	TRBV6-1	TRBJ1-5	CASSEAGGVNQPQHF	TGTGCCAGCAGTGAAGCGGGGGGGGTCAATCAGCCCCAGCATTTT
-	TRBD1	TRBV29-1	TRBJ1-2	CSVPPGAGTGHAGGYTF	TGCAGCGTCCCCCCGGGGGCCGGGACAGGGCATGCGGGTGGCTACACCTTC
-	-	TRBV18	TRBJ1-1	CASSPGGGPGAFF	TGTGCCAGCTCACCGGGCGGGGGGCCGGGGGCTTTCTTT
-	-	TRBV18	TRBJ2-1	CASSPTGVSYNEQFF	TGTGCCAGCTCACCGACGGGGGTTTCCTACAATGAGCAGTTCTTC
-	-	TRBV28	TRBJ2-1	CASLPAGISYNEQFF	TGTGCCAGCCTCCCCGCGGGCATTTCCTACAATGAGCAGTTCTTC
-	TRBD1	TRBV28	TRBJ1-2	CASSGGQGVDGYTF	TGTGCCAGCAGTGGGGGACAGGGGGTGGATGGCTACACCTTC
once	-	TRBV7-2	TRBJ1-2	CASSLQVTKGHGYTF	TGTGCCAGCAGCCTACAGGTCACAAAAGGGCATGGCTACACCTTC
-	-	TRBV7-2	TRBJ1-3	CASRAGASSGNTIYF	TGTGCCAGCAGGGCAGGGGCTAGCTCTGGAAACACCATATATTTT
-	-	TRBV5-6	TRBJ2-7	CASSLFSYEQYF	TGTGCCAGCAGCTTGTTTAGTTACGAGCAGTACTTC
-	TRBD1	TRBV6-1	TRBJ2-5	CASSAWTGGMWETQYF	TGTGCCAGCAGTGCCTGGACAGGGGGAATGTGGGAGACCCAGTACTTC
-	-	TRBV5-1	TRBJ2-3	CASSFYGTDTQYF	TGCGCCAGCAGCTTCTACGGCACAGATACGCAGTATTTT
-	TRBD1	TRBV12-3/TRBV12-4	TRBJ1-1	CASTVTGDFEAFF	TGTGCCAGCACCGTGACAGGGGACTTTGAAGCTTTCTTT
-	-	TRBV7-9	TRBJ1-1	CASSLGGQNTEAFF	TGTGCCAGCAGCTTAGGGGGACAGAACACTGAAGCTTTCTTT
once	-	TRBV2	TRBJ1-2	CASSERQVYGYTF	TGTGCCAGCAGTGAAAGACAGGTCTATGGCTACACCTTC
-	-	TRBV9	TRBJ1-1	CASSGAQGTEAFF	TGTGCCAGCAGCGGGGCACAGGGAACTGAAGCTTTCTTT
-	-	TRBV30	TRBJ2-4	CAWSSRGFLNLAKNIQYF	TGTGCCTGGAGTTCGAGAGGTTTTCTCAACTTAGCCAAAAACATTCAGTACTTC
-	TRBD2	TRBV11-2	TRBJ2-7	CASSSGLAGDYEQYF	TGTGCCAGCAGCTCGGGACTAGCGGGAGATTACGAGCAGTACTTC
-	TRBD1	TRBV27	TRBJ1-4	CASGKSRDRAGDVEKLFF	TGTGCCAGCGGAAAATCCCGGGACAGGGCGGGAGACGTTGAAAAACTGTTTTTT
-	TRBD2	TRBV6-4	TRBJ2-1	CASSDSGGDYNEQFF	TGTGCCAGCAGTGATAGCGGGGGGGACTACAATGAGCAGTTCTTC
-	TRBD1	TRBV19	TRBJ2-7	CASSTQADRGHEQYF	TGTGCCAGTAGTACCCAGGCGGACAGGGGACACGAGCAGTACTTC
-	TRBD1	TRBV5-5	TRBJ2-5	CASSLDRGLIVGETQYF	TGTGCCAGCAGCCTCGACAGGGGGCTTATTGTTGGGGAGACCCAGTACTTC
few	-	TRBV5-6	TRBJ1-5	CASSLAGDQGPQHF	TGTGCCAGCAGCTTGGCGGGGGATCAAGGGCCCCAGCATTTT
once	-	TRBV19	TRBJ1-3	CASSIGRRPPEGNTIYF	TGTGCCAGTAGTATCGGTCGGCGGCCACCGGAGGGAAACACCATATATTTT
few	TRBD1	TRBV4-1	TRBJ1-5	CASSQGQGAGNQPQHF	TGCGCCAGCAGCCAGGGACAGGGGGCGGGGAATCAGCCCCAGCATTTT
-	TRBD2	TRBV7-9	TRBJ2-3	CASSERGGPLDTQYF	TGTGCCAGCAGCGAGCGGGGGGGCCCTTTAGATACGCAGTATTTT
-	-	TRBV6-5	TRBJ2-1	CASSYGPPPGNEQFF	TGTGCCAGCAGTTACGGACCCCCCCCGGGAAATGAGCAGTTCTTC
once	-	TRBV28	TRBJ1-4	CASSSGRTSGGEKLFF	TGTGCCAGCAGTTCTGGTCGAACGTCGGGAGGTGAAAAACTGTTTTTT